This entry describes one TCR beta chain. The table lists this clone with a count of one. Its antigen is unknown. Nothing much larger sits one base from this clone, and base qualities are not available. V gives up 5 bases and J gives up 4 bases, and the segment between their germline ends measures 12 bases. According to the germline V gene, CDR1 reads SGHTA and CDR2 reads FQGNSA. From cysteine to phenylalanine, the CDR3 is 14 amino acids long. Only the CDR3 DNA is retained, 42 bases long and in frame from the first base. The sample is drawn from a study of blood T cell repertoires in COVID-19 (dated by TCRdb to the early 2020s). Broadly, across the study: Samples covering the acute and convalescent phases of COVID-19 were provided by collaborators in the United States, Italy and Spain. The prospective study material was composed of cDNA or gDNA derived from T cells, B-cell-depleted T cells, or PBMCs. Subjects who had been exposed to COVID-19, were actively infected with it, or had recovered from it provided the deeply sampled blood TCRbeta repertoires that made up the dataset. The repertoires were released in a freely available public database intended as a resource for research on the immune response to SARS-CoV-2. The samples were drawn from the first 160 participants of the ongoing ImmuneRACE study and from 1,254 subjects provided by 6 global collaborators. Sample metadata almost always included a de-identified subject ID, COVID-19 status, age in years and sex. HLA class I and class II types, where available, came from metadata supplied by the sample provider rather than from assay-based typing. On the study overall, not on this receptor specifically: The quantity of clinical and demographic metadata differed by source and by participant and was supplied without curation.

TCRbeta CDR3 regions were amplified from genomic DNA using the immunoSEQ Assay, a bias-controlled multiplex PCR. The original methods were these. Nucleated cell counts per sample were estimated from amplification of reference gene primers within the assay. To quantify the absolute abundance of each unique TCRbeta CDR3 rearrangement, sequence reads were collapsed and filtered. Productive Simpson clonality was computed per sample as the square root of Simpson's diversity index over productive rearrangements. TCRdb stores this immuneACCESS table with in-frame sequences only. Part of the clones is absent; in the studies checked, under half of the shortfall reflects unresolved V genes, and no reason is known for the rest. The V and J calls and clone size come from that table; D and trimming were worked out from the DNA. The sample table shows 20,000 to 25,000 clones, and approximately 90% are seen once. About 18% of the sample comes from the top ten.

Each collaborating institution followed its own protocols to collect whole blood in K2EDTA tubes. For TCRbeta analysis, collaborators shipped samples in one of three forms: frozen whole blood, isolated PBMCs, or DNA extracted from either of those sample types. The sequence links TRBV7-2 to TRBJ1-3, with a weak D call of TRBD1 (6 bases match). Material for sequencing was peripheral blood. The TCR originated in a woman aged 80 or older with acute or convalescent COVID-19. DNA sequence: TGTGCCAGCAGCCCGTCGACAGGCGGAAACACCATATATTTT. Its translation is CASSPSTGGNTIYF.